This TCR beta chain was observed in a study of T cells in Graves' hyperthyroidism and ophthalmopathy. Patients aged 18 to 65 with hyperthyroidism were newly diagnosed, with duration under 2 months. Looked up from germline, CDR1 is SGHRS and CDR2 is YFSETQ. The CDR3 has 19 amino acids. This clonotype was picked up a small number of times. Its target is not known. Mismatch with germline at one junction end may stem from a read error. Regarding the study as a whole: A 13 V-J model separated ophthalmopathy from stable hyperthyroidism. Model predictions of ophthalmopathy came a median roughly 6.7 months before onset. Most expanded thyroid clonotypes above 0.001 recurred in blood.

RNA transcripts served as the template for amplifying TCR beta CDR3 regions. The study used the HTBI primer set for a first-round RT-PCR of the TCR CDR3. Each CDR3 protein is one row after TCRdb ran MiXCR on the multiplex PCR reads. The sample consists of some 560,000 distinct CDR3 sequences, 15% to 19% of them appearing once. The sequenced sample consisted of blood. The V call is TRBV5-1, the J call TRBJ2-7; tentative D call: TRBD2 (6 bases). This TCR was sampled from a woman aged 30 to 39 with Graves' hyperthyroidism. CDR3 sequence reads: CASSLDNGSPNPPTYAQYF. In DNA, the CDR3 is TGCGCCAGCAGCTTGGATAACGGGAGCCCAAATCCGCCTACTTACGCGCAGTACTTC.